This TCR beta chain was sequenced during a study of T cells in Graves' hyperthyroidism and ophthalmopathy. Study-wide points: Separation of ophthalmopathy from stable hyperthyroidism was achieved by a 13 V-J model.

Losses at the gene ends were 5 bases for V and 6 bases for J; bases not matched to a gene: 9. Germline assignment: CDR1 LNHDA and CDR2 SQIVND (reference sequence). This CDR3 has 15 residues. Amplified TCR beta CDR3 regions derived from RNA transcripts. TCR CDR3 regions were first amplified by RT-PCR with HTBI primers. TCRdb itself ran the multiplex PCR reads through MiXCR, one entry per CDR3 protein. This sample yields over 550,000 distinct CDR3 sequences, of which 15% to 20% are seen a single time; 18% belongs to the top ten. Clinicians diagnosed patients from clinical symptoms, serum thyroxine and TRAb, thyroid ultrasound and orbital computed tomography. In its sample, this clonotype was seen a few times. Its target is unknown.

Sequencing used blood. The receptor's source is a woman between 18 and 29 years old with Graves' hyperthyroidism. The V and J genes are TRBV19 and TRBJ1-1; 10 bases agree with TRBD1. CDR3 loop: CASSFPGQGKAEAFF. The CDR3 bases are TGTGCCAGTAGTTTCCCGGGACAGGGGAAGGCTGAAGCTTTCTTT.